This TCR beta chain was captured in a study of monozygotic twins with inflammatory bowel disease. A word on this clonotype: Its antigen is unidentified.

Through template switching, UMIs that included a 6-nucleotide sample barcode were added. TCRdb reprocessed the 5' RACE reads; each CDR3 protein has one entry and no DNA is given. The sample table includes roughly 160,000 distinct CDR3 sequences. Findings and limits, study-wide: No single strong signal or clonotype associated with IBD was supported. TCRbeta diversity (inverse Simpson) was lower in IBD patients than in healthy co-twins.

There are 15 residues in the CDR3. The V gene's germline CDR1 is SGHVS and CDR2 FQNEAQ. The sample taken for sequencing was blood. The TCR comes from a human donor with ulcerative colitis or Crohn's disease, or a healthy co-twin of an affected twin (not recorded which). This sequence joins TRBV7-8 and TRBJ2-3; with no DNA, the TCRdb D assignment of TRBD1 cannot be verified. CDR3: CASSWKGAFTDTQYF.